The 9 T cell receptor beta chains reported below all come from one sample, sequenced in a study of OX40 agonist ivuxolimab in advanced cancers. Produced via immunoSEQ multiplex PCR; TCRdb's table is partial and in-frame only. The sample yields about 67,000 clones, roughly nine tenths seen once. This material consisted of CD4+ or CD8+ T cells sorted from blood, taken in a trial of the OX40 agonist ivuxolimab. The origin of the receptors is an adult with an advanced solid tumor such as melanoma, head and neck, liver or kidney cancer.

This clone is a singleton in its sample. The chain combines TRBV30 with TRBJ2-1; 9 bases fit TRBD2. CDR1 is GTSNPN and CDR2 is SVGIG in the germline V gene (reference sequence). Losses at the gene ends were 1 base for V and 9 bases for J; bases not matched to a gene: 13. This CDR3 is 16 amino acids long. CDR3 coding DNA: TGTGCCTGGAGTGGTCCTAGCGGGATAGTCGGGGCTGAGCAGTTCTTC. Protein sequence: CAWSGPSGIVGAEQFF.

V and J are TRBV28 and TRBJ1-2, with 9 bases matching TRBD1. CDR3 length: 15 residues. J lost 4 bases, V lost 2 bases, and 5 bases had no gene match. The germline CDR1 and CDR2 sequences are MDHEN and SYDVKM. The CDR3: CASSLRLTGGYGYTF. The DNA of the CDR3 is TGTGCCAGCAGTTTAAGGTTGACAGGGGGCTATGGCTACACCTTC.

This chain uses TRBV9 with TRBJ1-2; TRBD1 agrees at 9 bases. CDR1 and CDR2 (germline): SGDLS, YYNGEE. V was pared by 0 bases and J by 8 bases, with 17 bases of the junction left unmatched. CDR3 length: 18 residues. The CDR3 DNA is TGTGCCAGCAGCGTAGAGGGCGGGACAGGGTGTCATTGGTGGGGCTACACCTTC. Its protein product is CASSVEGGTGCHWWGYTF.

J is TRBJ1-1 and V is TRBV18; D unresolved. The CDR3 is 15 amino acids. Germline CDR1 and CDR2: KGHSH and LQKENI. The V and J ends lost 3 bases and 0 bases respectively, with 11 bases between them. CDR3 sequence (DNA): TGTGCCAGCTCACCGGGAGGTGTCATGAACACTGAAGCTTTCTTT. It is translated as CASSPGGVMNTEAFF.

The chain has TRBV10-3 and TRBJ2-7, with 11 positions matching TRBD2. V dropped 3 bases and J dropped 2; count of bases not matched to a gene: 3. CDR1 is ENHRY and CDR2 is SYGVKD in the germline V gene. The length of the CDR3 is 15 residues. CDR3 nucleotides: TGTGCCATCAGTGAACTAGCGGGAGACACCTACGAGCAGTACTTC. This encodes CAISELAGDTYEQYF.

The chain joins TRBV4-2 to TRBJ2-1; D is undetermined. Germline-derived CDR1 and CDR2 are LGHNA and YNFKEQ. The CDR3 spans 12 residues. Trimming took 2 bases from V and 4 from J, leaving 3 bases between them. CDR3 sequence (DNA): TGTGCCAGCAGCCAACGATACAATGAGCAGTTCTTC. Residues: CASSQRYNEQFF.

The V and J genes are TRBV9 and TRBJ2-1; 12 bases agree with TRBD2. Per the germline V gene, CDR1 is SGDLS and CDR2 is YYNGEE. The CDR3 covers 17 residues. V lost 3 bases and J lost 4; bases outside the gene matches: 8. The CDR3 loop reads CASSALAGGLGYNEQFF. The CDR3 DNA sequence: TGTGCCAGCAGCGCTCTAGCGGGAGGGCTAGGGTACAATGAGCAGTTCTTC. Full variable domain (remainder filled in from reference TRBV9 and TRBJ2-1): DSGVTQTPKHLITATGQRVTLRCSPRSGDLSVYWYQQSLDQGLQFLIQYYNGEERAKGNILERFSAQQFPDLHSELNLSSLELGDSALYFCASSALAGGLGYNEQFFGPGTRLTVL.

In its sample, this clone was seen a few times. The chain is built from TRBV7-6 and TRBJ2-5; D unresolved. Trimming pared 4 bases from V and 6 bases from J, leaving 9 bases between. There are 12 residues in the CDR3. CDR1 SGHVS and CDR2 FNYEAQ come from the germline V gene. In nucleotides, the CDR3 is TGTGCCAGCAGCTCCTTCGATAAGACCCAGTACTTC. It codes for CASSSFDKTQYF.

This clone is categorized as medium-sized. This sequence joins TRBV28 and TRBJ2-7; D unresolved. The V gene lost 7 bases and the J gene lost 8 bases, with 12 bases spanning the gap. The CDR3 runs 11 residues. Germline CDR1 reads MDHEN; CDR2 reads SYDVKM. The CDR3 reads CASTDAQKQYF. The CDR3 region has the DNA TGTGCCAGCACCGACGCACAGAAGCAGTACTTC.